This T cell receptor beta chain was observed in a study of T-cell reconstitution after alpha-beta-depleted transplantation in children. General study results and limits: Several hundred expanded graft clones reportedly were the source of alpha-beta T cells about two months after transplant. Some patients' high day-60 TCRbeta diversity was attributed to recipient cells surviving conditioning. By one year post-transplant, T-cell counts and diversity largely arose from T cells that were newly produced.

As regards this clonotype: What it binds is not known.

Unique molecular identifiers were used to barcode this TCRbeta library. TCRdb re-analysed the PCR reads in MiXCR, keeping a single row per CDR3 protein. Seen here are about 980,000 distinct CDR3 sequences, around 30% observed once, and the top ten hold about 28%. Germline V gives CDR1 LNHNV, CDR2 YYDKDF (reference sequence). The CDR3 loop spans 20 amino acids. Trimming took off 3 bases at V and 3 bases at J, with 27 bases between the two ends. J is TRBJ1-5 and V is TRBV15; D is perhaps TRBD1 (5 bases). The specimen was PBMCs, mostly from graft donor cells, collected 360 days after TCRalphabeta/CD19-depleted stem cell transplant. This TCR was recovered from a boy in the first two years of life who had a stem cell transplant for SCID, so the T cells may come from the graft donor. The CDR3 sequence: CATSRAFRGLGVYDNQPQHF. The CDR3 region has the DNA TGTGCCACCAGCAGGGCATTTCGGGGGTTAGGGGTTTATGACAATCAGCCCCAGCATTTT.